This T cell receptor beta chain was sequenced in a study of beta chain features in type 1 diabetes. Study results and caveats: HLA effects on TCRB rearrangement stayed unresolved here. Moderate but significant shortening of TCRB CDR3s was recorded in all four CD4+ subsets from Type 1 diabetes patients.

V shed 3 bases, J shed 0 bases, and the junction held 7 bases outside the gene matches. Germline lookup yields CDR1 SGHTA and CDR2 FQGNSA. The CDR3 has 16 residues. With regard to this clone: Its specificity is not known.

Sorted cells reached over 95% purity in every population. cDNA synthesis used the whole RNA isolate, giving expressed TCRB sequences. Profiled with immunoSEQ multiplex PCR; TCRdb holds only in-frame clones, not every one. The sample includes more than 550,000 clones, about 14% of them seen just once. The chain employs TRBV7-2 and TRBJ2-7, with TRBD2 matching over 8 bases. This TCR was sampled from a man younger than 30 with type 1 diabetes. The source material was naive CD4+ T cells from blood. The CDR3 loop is CASSLSLAGGSYEQYF. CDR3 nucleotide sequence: TGTGCCAGCAGCTTGTCTTTGGCGGGAGGCTCCTACGAGCAGTACTTC.